This entry describes one T cell receptor (beta chain). The antigen this receptor binds is unknown. Base qualities are missing; no much larger clone stands one base away. The CDR3 runs 14 amino acids, cysteine and phenylalanine included. The sequence is cut down to CDR3 DNA, 42 bases in frame from base 1. Trimming costs V 3 bases and J 10 bases, and their ends lie 13 bases apart. For CDR1 and CDR2, the germline V gene (reference sequence) lists LNHDA and SQIVND. This sample is drawn from a study of T cells after yellow fever vaccination (dated by TCRdb to between 2019 and 2020). With respect to the entire study: The SMART-Seq v4 Ultra Low Input RNA kit was used to prepare libraries from fractions with low cell numbers. To follow T-cell clones before and after primary and booster YFV17D yellow fever vaccination, bulk TCR alpha and beta repertoires were sequenced over time. Bulk PBMC replicates and cell subsets were isolated from blood drawn at multiple timepoints before and after both primary and secondary immunization. The cohort comprised two healthy male donors, one aged 18 to 29 and one aged 30 to 39 years.

The sample's treatment or condition label, decoded: live attenuated yellow fever vaccine strain. At each blood-draw timepoint, two biological replicates of bulk PBMCs were collected. A standard Ficoll-Paque protocol was used to isolate PBMCs from peripheral blood. RNA was extracted with TriZol from bulk PBMCs, CD4 and CD8 fractions, and dextramer-positive and dextramer-negative fractions. Sequencing was carried out with an Illumina NovaSeq 6000. TCR cDNA was synthesized by 5'RACE template switching, which introduced a universal primer site and unique molecular identifiers. Priming for cDNA synthesis came from both the TCR alpha and TCR beta constant segments. Library amplification used two PCR steps, and the second PCR step added sample barcodes and sequencing adapters. Sequencing of the libraries was done on either Illumina HiSeq 2500 (2x100 bp) or NovaSeq (2x150 bp). Per the authors' processing: MIGEC handled demultiplexing of reads and collapsing into UMI consensus sequences, while MiXCR performed V(D)J alignment. Vaccine-responding clonotypes were identified with edgeR using replicate PBMC samples, with FDR below 0.01 and a log2 fold change above 5 up to day 15 being required. CD4 or CD8 identity was assigned to each bulk clonotype according to whether the clonotype was present at higher abundance in the sequenced CD4 repertoire or the sequenced CD8 repertoire. The public sequencing data were trimmed at Q25 with fastp and processed into clonotypes with MiXCR by TCRdb, which kept only in-frame beta chains. Identical CDR3 protein sequences are pooled into one entry, listed with their most common genes and DNA. These V and J calls derive from TCRdb rather than the authors' analysis. This sample comprises about 310,000 distinct CDR3 sequences, roughly 4% of them detected only once. The top ten clonotypes cover around 22% of the sample.

Results and caveats for the whole study, not just this receptor: A small fraction of clonotypes showed up in both the CD4 and CD8 compartments, probably as a result of convergent recombination. After the booster, most clones that had expanded after primary vaccination were detected again (roughly 96% of CD4 and around nine tenths of CD8), suggesting broad maintenance of memory. The secondary T-cell response was found to be weaker but faster than the primary response, with a peak reached on day 5 rather than on day 15. Because only two donors were included in the study, the extent to which the findings can be generalized is limited. FACS-sorted repertoires could contain abundant contaminating clonotypes from the bulk population, so computational filtering was required.

This chain joins TRBV19 to TRBJ1-6; the best D guess is TRBD1, with 5 bases matching. The clonotype was recovered from a man aged 18 to 29 who received the YFV17D yellow fever vaccine. This sample comprised PBMCs, obtained on the day of the yellow fever booster vaccination. The CDR3 protein is CASSMPGGGSPLHF. In nucleotide form, the sequence is TGTGCCAGTAGTATGCCGGGGGGTGGCTCACCCCTCCACTTT.